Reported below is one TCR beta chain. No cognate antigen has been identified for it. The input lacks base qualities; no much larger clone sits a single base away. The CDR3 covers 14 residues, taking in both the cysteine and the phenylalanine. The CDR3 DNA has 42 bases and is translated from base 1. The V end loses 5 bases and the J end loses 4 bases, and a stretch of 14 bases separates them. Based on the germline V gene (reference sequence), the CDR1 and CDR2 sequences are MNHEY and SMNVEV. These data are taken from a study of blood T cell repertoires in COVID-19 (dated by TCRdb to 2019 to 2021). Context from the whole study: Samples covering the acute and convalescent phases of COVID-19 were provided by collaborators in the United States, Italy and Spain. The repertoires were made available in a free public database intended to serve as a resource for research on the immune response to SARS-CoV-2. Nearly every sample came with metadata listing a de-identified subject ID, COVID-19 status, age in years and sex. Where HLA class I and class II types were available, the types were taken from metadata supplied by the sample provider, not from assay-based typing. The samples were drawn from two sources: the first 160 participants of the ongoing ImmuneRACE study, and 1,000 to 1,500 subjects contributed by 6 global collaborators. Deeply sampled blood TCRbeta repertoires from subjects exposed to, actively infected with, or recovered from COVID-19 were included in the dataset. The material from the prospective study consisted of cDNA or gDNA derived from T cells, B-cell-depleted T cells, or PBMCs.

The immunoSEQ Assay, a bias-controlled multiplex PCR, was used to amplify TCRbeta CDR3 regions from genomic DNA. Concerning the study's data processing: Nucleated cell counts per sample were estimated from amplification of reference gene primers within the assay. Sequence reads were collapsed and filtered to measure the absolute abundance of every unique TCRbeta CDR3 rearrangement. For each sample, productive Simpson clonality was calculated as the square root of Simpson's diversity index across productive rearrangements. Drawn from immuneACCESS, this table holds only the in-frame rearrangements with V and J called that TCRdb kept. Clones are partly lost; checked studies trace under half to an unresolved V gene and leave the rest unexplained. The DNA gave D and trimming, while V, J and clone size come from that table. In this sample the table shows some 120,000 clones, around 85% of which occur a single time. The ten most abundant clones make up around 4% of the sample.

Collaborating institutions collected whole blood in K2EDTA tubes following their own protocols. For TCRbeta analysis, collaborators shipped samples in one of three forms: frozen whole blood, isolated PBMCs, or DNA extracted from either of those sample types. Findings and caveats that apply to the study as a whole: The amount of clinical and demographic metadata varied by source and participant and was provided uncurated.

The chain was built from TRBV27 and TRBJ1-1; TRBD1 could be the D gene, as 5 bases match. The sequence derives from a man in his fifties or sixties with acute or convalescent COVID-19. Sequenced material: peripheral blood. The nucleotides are TGTGCCAGCAGTCACCGCCGACAGTTCACTGAAGCTTTCTTT. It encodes CASSHRRQFTEAFF.